This T cell receptor beta chain was observed in a study of blood T cell repertoires in COVID-19. With V trimmed by 3 bases and J by 0 bases, 11 bases remained unmatched. The CDR3 spans 17 residues. Germline assignment: CDR1 SGHVS and CDR2 FQNEAQ. Using immunoSEQ multiplex PCR, the repertoire was profiled, and TCRdb retains in-frame clones only, with some absent. This sample has 200,000 or so clones; 88% occur once, and the top ten carry about 2%. The sequence came from a man between 70 and 80 years old with active or convalescent COVID-19. Sequenced material: peripheral blood. The genes are TRBV7-8 and TRBJ2-7, with 7 bases aligning to TRBD2. CDR3 sequence: CASSLAGAGSSSYEQYF. CDR3 in DNA: TGTGCCAGCAGCTTGGCGGGAGCGGGTTCAAGCTCCTACGAGCAGTACTTC.